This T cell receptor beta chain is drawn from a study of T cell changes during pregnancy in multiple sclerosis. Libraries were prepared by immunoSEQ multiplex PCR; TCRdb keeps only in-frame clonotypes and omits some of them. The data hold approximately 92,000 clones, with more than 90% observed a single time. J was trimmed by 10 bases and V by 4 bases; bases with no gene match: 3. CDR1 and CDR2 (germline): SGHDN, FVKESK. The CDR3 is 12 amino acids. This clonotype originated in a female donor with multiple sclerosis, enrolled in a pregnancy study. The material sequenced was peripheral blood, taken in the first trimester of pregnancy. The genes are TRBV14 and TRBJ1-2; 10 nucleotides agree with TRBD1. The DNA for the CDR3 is TGTGCCAGCAGCCGACAGGGGGCCGCCTACACCTTC. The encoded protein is CASSRQGAAYTF. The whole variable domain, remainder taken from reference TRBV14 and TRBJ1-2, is EAGVTQFPSHSVIEKGQTVTLRCDPISGHDNLYWYRRVMGKEIKFLLHFVKESKQDESGMPNNRFLAERTGGTYSTLKVQPAELEDSGVYFCASSRQGAAYTFGSGTRLTVV.